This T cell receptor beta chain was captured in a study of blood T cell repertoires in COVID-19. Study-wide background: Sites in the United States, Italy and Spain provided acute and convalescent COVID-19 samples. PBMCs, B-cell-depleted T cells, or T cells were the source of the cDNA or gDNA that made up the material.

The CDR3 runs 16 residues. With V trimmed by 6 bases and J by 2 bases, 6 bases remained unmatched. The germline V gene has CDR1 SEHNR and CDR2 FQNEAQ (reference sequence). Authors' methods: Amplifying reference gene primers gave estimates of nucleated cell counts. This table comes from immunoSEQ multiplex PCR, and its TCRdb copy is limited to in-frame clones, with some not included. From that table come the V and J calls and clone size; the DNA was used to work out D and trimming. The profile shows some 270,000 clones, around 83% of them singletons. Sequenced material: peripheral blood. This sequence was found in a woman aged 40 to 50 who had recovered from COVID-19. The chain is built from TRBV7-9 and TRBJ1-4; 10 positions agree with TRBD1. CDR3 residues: CASRRQGAQTNEKLFF. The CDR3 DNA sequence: TGTGCCAGCAGAAGACAGGGGGCGCAGACTAATGAAAAACTGTTTTTT.